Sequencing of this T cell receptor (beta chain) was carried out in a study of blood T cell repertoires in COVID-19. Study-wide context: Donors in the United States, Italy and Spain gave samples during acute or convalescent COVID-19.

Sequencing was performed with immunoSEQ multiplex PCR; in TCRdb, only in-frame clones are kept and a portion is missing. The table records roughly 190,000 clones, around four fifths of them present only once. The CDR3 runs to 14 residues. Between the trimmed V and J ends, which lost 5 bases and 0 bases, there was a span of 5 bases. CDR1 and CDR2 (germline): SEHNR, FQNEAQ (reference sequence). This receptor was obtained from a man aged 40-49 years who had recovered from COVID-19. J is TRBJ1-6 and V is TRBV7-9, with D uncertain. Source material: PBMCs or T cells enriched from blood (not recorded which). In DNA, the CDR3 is TGTGCCAGCAGCCTTAGCTCCTATAATTCACCCCTCCACTTT. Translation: CASSLSSYNSPLHF. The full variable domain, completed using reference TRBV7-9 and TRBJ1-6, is DTGVSQNPRHKITKRGQNVTFRCDPISEHNRLYWYRQTLGQGPEFLTYFQNEAQLEKSRLLSDRFSAERPKGSFSTLEIQRTEQGDSAMYLCASSLSSYNSPLHFGNGTRLTVT.